What follows describes a single T cell receptor beta chain. Its antigen is currently unknown. TCR cDNA was made by 5'RACE template switching, adding a universal primer site and UMIs. TCRdb passed the 5' RACE reads through MiXCR, listing each CDR3 protein once. Found here are 150,000 to 200,000 distinct CDR3 sequences, approximately 11% of them singletons; the top ten hold 35% to 40%. V lost 0 bases, J lost 1 base, and 15 bases stayed unmatched. There are 21 residues in the CDR3. In germline, CDR1 is KGHDR, CDR2 SFDVKD. The entry originates in a study of T cells after yellow fever vaccination. Study at large: In the case of low-cell-number fractions, SMART-Seq v4 Ultra Low Input was used for preparation.

The study, taken as a whole, reports: Once the booster was given, most primary-vaccination clones reappeared, at just under 98% for CD4 and over 70% for CD8. Researchers cautioned that FACS-sorted repertoires could harbor abundant clonotypes contaminating from the bulk population.

The sample consisted of CD8+ T cells sorted from PBMCs, taken 15 days after the yellow fever booster vaccination. The receptor was derived from a young man who received the YFV17D yellow fever vaccine. The genes are TRBV24-1 and TRBJ2-2; 8 bases are a match to TRBD2. DNA for the CDR3: TGTGCCACCAGTGATTTGCGTAGCGGGGACAACCCAGTTAGGAACACCGGGGAGCTGTTTTTT. It codes for CATSDLRSGDNPVRNTGELFF.